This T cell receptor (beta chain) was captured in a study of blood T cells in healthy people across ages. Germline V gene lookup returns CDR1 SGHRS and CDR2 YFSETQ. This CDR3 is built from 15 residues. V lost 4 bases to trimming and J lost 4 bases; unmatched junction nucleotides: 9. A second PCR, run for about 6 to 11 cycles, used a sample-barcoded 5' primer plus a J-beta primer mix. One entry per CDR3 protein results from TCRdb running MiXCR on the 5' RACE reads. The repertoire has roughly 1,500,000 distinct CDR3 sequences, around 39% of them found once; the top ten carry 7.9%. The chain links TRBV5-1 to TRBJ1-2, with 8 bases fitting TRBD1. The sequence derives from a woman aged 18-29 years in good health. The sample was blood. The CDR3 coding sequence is TGCGCCAGCAGCGAACAGGGGGGCTTTGGCTATGGCTACACCTTC. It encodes CASSEQGGFGYGYTF.